This section outlines one T cell receptor (beta chain) sequence together with its context. Its antigen specificity is not known. Base qualities are not recorded, but no much larger clone differs from it by a single base. Counted from cysteine to phenylalanine, this CDR3 has 14 amino acids. The read is trimmed to its CDR3 DNA, 42 bases read in frame from base 1. CDR1 and CDR2 (LGHNA, YSLEER) derive from the germline V gene. Trimming takes 0 bases from V and 1 base from J, and the germline ends sit 6 bases apart. This sample was taken from a study of OX40 agonist ivuxolimab in advanced cancers. For the study in its entirety: The costimulatory receptor OX40 (CD134) was targeted by ivuxolimab, a fully human IgG2 agonistic monoclonal antibody. Intravenous ivuxolimab was administered to patients every 2 weeks at six dose levels: 0.01, 0.1, 0.3, 1.5, 3 and 10 mg/kg. Partial responses were achieved by three dose-escalation patients, of whom one had hepatocellular carcinoma and two had cutaneous melanoma. The dose-escalation cohort was 82.7% male with a mean age of about 65 years, ranging from about 23 to 85. Peripheral TCRbeta sequencing aimed to test whether ivuxolimab altered TCR sequence diversity and caused clonal T-cell expansion. The paper describes the monotherapy dose-escalation part (N of about 47 patients) of the phase I trial of ivuxolimab. Patients were allowed to have had prior anti-PD-1, anti-PD-L1 or anti-CTLA-4 therapy, and around 40% of the dose-escalation patients had previously received checkpoint inhibitors. Of the roughly 51 dose-escalation patients, hepatocellular carcinoma was present in roughly 19, melanoma in roughly 15, renal cell carcinoma in 9 and head and neck cancer in 9. Overall study outcomes, separate from this receptor: In the 0.1-3.0 mg/kg groups, partial responders were among the patients with the lowest normalized peripheral clonal expansion, particularly in CD8+ T cells. The antigen specificity of the clonally expanded peripheral T cells was not determined. On average, CD8+ T cells showed more expanded clones than CD4+ T cells after ivuxolimab. At doses from 0.1 to 3.0 mg/kg, clonal expansion was seen in both CD4+ and CD8+ blood T cells between baseline and week 6. Low levels of normalized T-cell clonal expansion were also shown by some nonresponding patients.

Patients with autoimmune disease history or receiving systemic immunosuppression were excluded from the trial. Peripheral blood for TCR sequencing was collected from all dose cohorts at baseline, on cycle 4 day 1, and on cycle 7 day 1. The samples were taken from a phase I, first-in-human, multicenter, open-label dose-escalation trial of ivuxolimab. Adults with locally advanced or metastatic melanoma, renal cell, hepatocellular, or head and neck squamous cell carcinoma were enrolled in the trial. Before TCR sequencing, CD4+ T cells and CD8+ T cells from peripheral blood were sorted into separate populations. Genomic DNA was isolated from the sorted cells so that the TCRbeta CDR3 region could be sequenced. The immunoSEQ Assay was used for sequencing of TCRbeta CDR3 regions. Held by TCRdb, this immuneACCESS table contains in-frame sequences only and omits some clones. Under half of the omission traces to an unresolved V gene where checked; the cause of the rest is unknown. This sample holds roughly 77,000 clones; 92% were observed only once. The biggest ten clones account for 11% of the sample.

Sequencing used CD4+ or CD8+ T cells sorted from blood, obtained in a trial of the OX40 agonist ivuxolimab. This receptor was identified in an adult with an advanced solid tumor such as melanoma, head and neck, liver or kidney cancer. Here the chain combines TRBV4-3 and TRBJ1-2; no confident D gene assignment can be made. The DNA reads TGCGCCAGCAGCCAAGAGCGGGGTAACTATGGCTACACCTTC. Its protein is CASSQERGNYGYTF.